This TCR beta chain is from a study of regulatory T cells in long-lasting Graves disease. Findings of the study overall: The work looked only at peripheral blood and did not look at thyroid tissue.

CDR3 length: 17 residues. CDR1 is MGHDK, CDR2 SYGVNS, per germline. The V gene end was trimmed by 3 bases and the J gene end by 2 bases; junction bases not matched to a gene: 12. As to time point: persistent/refractory GD, antithyroid drugs over 5 years with positive TRAb. Researchers made the TCR library from RNA that was extracted from PBMCs. Graves' disease diagnosis was established per American Thyroid Association guidelines. This clonotype was seen only a few times. What it binds is unknown. Arm-PCR of CDR3 regions with iRepertoire HTBI primers generated TCR beta libraries. TCRdb reanalysed the multiplex PCR reads using MiXCR and keeps one entry per CDR3 protein. The table shows roughly 300,000 distinct CDR3 sequences, with around 19% occurring only once.

This clonotype originated in a female donor with Graves disease. This chain connects TRBV25-1 to TRBJ2-5; 7 bases agree with TRBD2. The specimen was peripheral blood mononuclear cells (PBMCs), collected when the disease was refractory, from a patient treated with antithyroid drugs. CDR3 coding DNA: TGTGCCAGCAGTGATCCTAGCGGAGCCCCTTTACAAGAGACCCAGTACTTC. Protein product: CASSDPSGAPLQETQYF.